This note documents a single T cell receptor beta chain sequence. Its cognate antigen has yet to be identified. The junction does not match germline at one end; this may be a read error. CDR1 SEHNR and CDR2 FQNEAQ are derived from the germline V gene (reference sequence). There are 15 amino acids in the CDR3, from cysteine to phenylalanine inclusive. Only the CDR3 DNA stays, 45 bases, in frame from base 1. In total, roughly 670 healthy bone marrow donors made up the cohort. Cohort members were all nominally healthy when sampled, although unrecorded immune exposures were likely present. The donor tested CMV seropositive and was one of the 289 seropositive cohort members. Each donor provided a peripheral blood sample, and peripheral blood mononuclear cells were used for TCR beta sequencing. Genomic DNA extraction from the blood cell samples was performed with the Qiagen DNeasy Blood Extraction Kit. Libraries came from the immunoSEQ multiplex PCR assay. The multiplex PCR relied on a mix of 60 forward primers for TCR Vbeta segments and 13 reverse primers for TCR Jbeta segments. The CDR3 region of rearranged TCR beta genes was amplified from genomic DNA by a multiplex PCR assay. Amplified TCR beta libraries were sequenced as 87-base-pair reads on the Illumina HiSeq System. The study's processing was this. In a later analysis, 70 million to 95 million unique TCR beta chains were counted across the roughly 700 repertoires, and around 10 million of these chains were shared by at least two donors. To remove PCR and sequencing errors, raw reads were error-corrected and collapsed into unique sequences using a nearest-neighbor algorithm that merged closely related sequences. To assign V, D and J gene segments, CDR3 sequences were aligned to IMGT reference sequences. For a sequence to be retained, a match of at least six nucleotides to both a V gene segment and a J gene segment was required. Rearrangements were called productive when the CDR3 lacked stop codons and stayed in frame with V and J; all others were non-productive. CDR3 was defined according to IMGT convention as the region running from the second conserved V-encoded cysteine to the conserved J-encoded phenylalanine. Sequences without an unambiguous match to a single V gene segment were excluded from the earlier analysis of approximately 600 of the donors. In an earlier analysis of approximately 610 of the donors, V segments were called functional above 56.7% productive rearrangements and were called segregating when the between-donor standard deviation exceeded 5%. To diagnose cytomegalovirus status from the catalog of TCR beta chain sequences, a statistical classification framework was built. A later analysis assigned V and J genes by comparing TCR nucleotide sequences with IMGT/GENE-DB human TR gene sequences. Using the TCRdist pipeline, a later analysis assigned CDR3 sequences along with most-parsimonious VDJ recombination scenarios. In a later analysis, each TCR beta chain was defined by its CDR3 amino acid sequence together with its V-gene family, and reads lacking a unique V-gene family were excluded. In a later analysis, 450 to 600 highly shared, low-generation-probability nucleotide sequences were removed to address suspected cross-contamination and a sequencing artifact. In a later analysis, a clonal expansion index was calculated for each public chain from normalized within-repertoire ranks of inferred template counts. In a later analysis, generation probabilities were computed with a VDJ recombination model fitted to out-of-frame rearrangements, and the resulting probabilities were checked against IGoR. In a later analysis, hypergeometric tests were used to score TCR-TCR, TCR-HLA and TCR-CMV co-occurrence, with a repertoire-size bias correction applied to TCR pairs. A later analysis estimated false discovery rates by permuting HLA or CMV assignments 20 times. In a later analysis, co-occurring TCRs were grouped using DBSCAN, with TCRdist sequence similarity added in when clustering inside HLA-allele-positive subsets. For co-occurrence clustering, repertoires with fewer than 30,000 or more than 120,000 public chains were excluded, along with four to six repertoires with anomalous nucleotide sharing. In its TCRdb copy, this immuneACCESS table keeps in-frame sequences only and misses some clones. Where compared with another copy, unresolved V genes explain less than half of these, and the others have no known cause. Clone size and the V and J calls come from that table; the DNA yielded D and trimming. Present in this sample are some 190,000 clones, about 84% of which were seen just once. Roughly 14% of the sample goes to the ten largest clones.

This sample was included in a study of cytomegalovirus exposure and HLA in healthy donors (dated by TCRdb to the late 2010s). In terms of the full investigation: In an earlier analysis of roughly 590 of the donors, 276 Gb of sequence data and about 110 million unique TCR beta sequences from about 190 million T cells were reported. An early release that covered more than 550 HLA-typed donors contained about 300 gigabases of sequencing data and tens of millions of unique TCR sequences. The genetic ancestry cluster associated with self-reported Caucasian donors included 65% to 90% of the 398 genotyped donors. The study aimed to test whether cataloging public T cell receptors could reveal signatures of past pathogen exposure. The study used immunosequencing to profile the T cell repertoires of some 600 subjects and linked those repertoires to cytomegalovirus serostatus. In addition to the first cohort of 666 subjects, a separate validation cohort of some 120 different subjects was used. High-throughput TCR immunosequencing, statistical association of individual TCRs with disease status, and machine learning were combined to predict cytomegalovirus infection status. A later analysis re-analyzed previously published TCR beta repertoires from 650 to 800 donors and added high-resolution HLA genotyping to study TCR occurrence patterns. Rather than drawing on any new phenotypic data, the later analysis identified candidate immune exposures from TCR beta sequences and the way those sequences occurred across donors. In an earlier analysis of roughly 580 of the donors, high-throughput TCR beta sequencing was used to judge whether each TCR beta V gene segment behaved as functional or pseudogenic. Alongside the repertoire data, information on donor age, sex, ethnicity and CMV serostatus was compiled. Genome-wide SNP genotypes for about 55% of the roughly 670 donors were used in a later genetic analysis, which treated that subset as a discovery cohort. Every discovery cohort repertoire had been produced on one sequencing platform. Class I and class II HLA loci were covered by the typing at four-digit resolution. The number of donors typed differed by locus, with 629-630 for A, B, C, DRB1 and DQB1, 522 for DQA1, approximately 570 for DPA1, and over 400 for DPB1. Five DR-DQ haplotypes were treated as single units for association and clustering because of strong linkage in the cohort. Across under 500 genotyped donors of the cohort, an average of about 240,000 unique TCR beta nucleotide sequences per donor were sequenced, and 15% to 20% of those sequences were non-productive. Overall results and qualifications from the work: Correlated functional status among segregating V segments might be attributable to linkage disequilibrium, but an unknown experimental factor could not be ruled out. Most CMV-associated TCR beta chains appeared to be HLA-restricted in a later analysis, and the HLA associations seemed to be driven largely by CMV exposure. The 87-base-pair reads could not distinguish some IMGT-functional V segments, including TRBV6-2 and TRBV6-3, so those segments were excluded. Sequencing depth was assumed to be roughly uniform across donors in the presence/absence analyses, though that assumption may not hold. In both the original and validation cohorts, the classifier was reported to diagnose cytomegalovirus status with high specificity and sensitivity. A further reported finding was that TCR beta sequences accurately predicted the HLA-A and HLA-B alleles for most subjects in the first cohort. A later analysis found that HLA-associated TCR beta chains were more clonally expanded and had lower generation probabilities than equally common non-associated chains. A cluster of highly shared sequence variants was judged likely to represent a technical artifact of the sequencing pipeline. Because counts were too low, around 17 rarely observed V segments, including chromosome 9 orphons, were left out of the earlier analysis of several hundred of the donors. A few of the identified cytomegalovirus-associated TCR beta chains were confirmed in vitro to be specific for cytomegalovirus antigens. Immune exposure information for the cohort was limited to CMV serostatus. This cohort had only TCR beta chains sequenced, and the lack of alpha or paired-chain data limited which features could be detected. In a later analysis, TCR association rates were found to vary across HLA loci, with the most associated TCRs seen for DRB1 alleles and the fewest for HLA-C alleles. Assigning TCR associations to individual alleles was difficult when HLA alleles, especially DR and DQ, strongly co-occurred. The study gave a list of around 170 TCR beta chains associated with cytomegalovirus. In a later analysis, several top co-occurrence clusters were reported to appear linked to parvovirus B19, influenza, CMV and Epstein-Barr virus. In a later analysis, some 18,000 TCR beta sequences were associated with specific HLA alleles at a false discovery rate of 0.05. In a later genetic analysis, fewer N-insertions in productive TCRs were reported among donors in an Asian-associated ancestry cluster than the roughly 640-donor mean. It was suggested by the authors that the approach could potentially be generalized to other disease states and immunological phenotypes. A later genetic analysis associated a missense DCLRE1C variant with V-gene and J-gene trimming of TCR beta chains, and an independent cohort replicated the association. Across donors, most TCR sequences were observed very rarely, whereas some public TCRs were present in many individuals. Broadly in line with IMGT annotations, most TCR beta V segments showed up in productive rearrangements about 87% or about 30% of the time in an earlier analysis of several hundred of the donors. Because HLA typing was unavailable for some donors at each locus, only the typed subset was used in association tests.

The sequencing input was PBMCs. The receptor chain draws on TRBV7-9 and TRBJ2-1; the D region possibly corresponds to TRBD1 (5 bases align). This receptor was identified in a woman in her thirties in good health and CMV-seropositive. The sequenced DNA is TGTTCCAGCAGCAAGACAGTTTTCTCCTACAATGAGCAGTTCTTC. Its protein is CSSSKTVFSYNEQFF.